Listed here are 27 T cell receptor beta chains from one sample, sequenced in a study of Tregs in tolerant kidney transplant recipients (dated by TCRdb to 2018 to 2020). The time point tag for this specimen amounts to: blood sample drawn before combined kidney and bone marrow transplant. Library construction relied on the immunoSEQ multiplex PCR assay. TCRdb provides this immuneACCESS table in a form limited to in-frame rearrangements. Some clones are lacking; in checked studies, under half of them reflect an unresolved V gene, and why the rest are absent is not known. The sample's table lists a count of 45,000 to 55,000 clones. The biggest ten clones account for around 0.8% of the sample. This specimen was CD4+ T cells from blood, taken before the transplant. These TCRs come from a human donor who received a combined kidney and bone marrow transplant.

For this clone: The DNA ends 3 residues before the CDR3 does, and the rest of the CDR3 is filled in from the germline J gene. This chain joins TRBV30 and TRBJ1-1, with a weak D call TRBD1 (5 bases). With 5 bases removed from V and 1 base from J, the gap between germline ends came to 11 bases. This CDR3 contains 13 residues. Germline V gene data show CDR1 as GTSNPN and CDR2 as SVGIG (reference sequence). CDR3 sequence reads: CAWRQRTNTEAFF. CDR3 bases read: TGTGCCTGGCGACAGAGGACGAACACTGAA.

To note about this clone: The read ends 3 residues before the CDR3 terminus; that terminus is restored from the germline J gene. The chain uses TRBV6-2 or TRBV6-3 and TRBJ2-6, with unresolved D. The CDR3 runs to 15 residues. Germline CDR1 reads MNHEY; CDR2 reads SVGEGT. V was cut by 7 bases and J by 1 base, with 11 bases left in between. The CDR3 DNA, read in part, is TGTGCCAGCACCTCCCTCTTATCTGGGGCCAACGTC. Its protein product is CASTSLLSGANV. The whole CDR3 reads CASTSLLSGANVLTF.

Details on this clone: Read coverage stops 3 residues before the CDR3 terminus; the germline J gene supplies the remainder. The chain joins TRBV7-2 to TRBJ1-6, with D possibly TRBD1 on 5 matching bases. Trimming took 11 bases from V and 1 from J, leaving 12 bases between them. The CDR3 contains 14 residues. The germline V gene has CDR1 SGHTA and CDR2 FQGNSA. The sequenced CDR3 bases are TGTGCCGGGGGGGGGACTTCCTATAATTCACCC. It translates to CAGGGTSYNSP. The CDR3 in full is CAGGGTSYNSPLHF.

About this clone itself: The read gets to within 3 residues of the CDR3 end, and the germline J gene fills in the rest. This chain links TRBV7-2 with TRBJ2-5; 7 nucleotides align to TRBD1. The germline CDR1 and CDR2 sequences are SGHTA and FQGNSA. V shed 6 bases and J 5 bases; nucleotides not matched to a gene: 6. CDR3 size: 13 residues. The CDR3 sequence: CASSRQGWETQYF. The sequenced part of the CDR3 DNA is TGTGCCAGCAGTCGACAGGGCTGGGAGACC.

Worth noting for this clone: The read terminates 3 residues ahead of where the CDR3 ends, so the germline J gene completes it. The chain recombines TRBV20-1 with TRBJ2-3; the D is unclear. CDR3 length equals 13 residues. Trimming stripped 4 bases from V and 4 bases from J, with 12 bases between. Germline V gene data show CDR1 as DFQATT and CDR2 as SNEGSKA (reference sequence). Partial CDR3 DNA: TGCAGTGCTAAAAAGGTCTTTGCAGATACG. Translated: CSAKKVFADT. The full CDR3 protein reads CSAKKVFADTQYF.

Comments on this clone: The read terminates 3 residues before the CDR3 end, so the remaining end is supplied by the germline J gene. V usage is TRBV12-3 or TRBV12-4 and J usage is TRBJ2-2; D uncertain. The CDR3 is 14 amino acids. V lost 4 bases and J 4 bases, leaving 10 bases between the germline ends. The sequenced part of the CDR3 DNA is TGTGCCAGCAGTTCAGACTTGATCACCGGGGAG. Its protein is CASSSDLITGE. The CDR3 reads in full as CASSSDLITGELFF.

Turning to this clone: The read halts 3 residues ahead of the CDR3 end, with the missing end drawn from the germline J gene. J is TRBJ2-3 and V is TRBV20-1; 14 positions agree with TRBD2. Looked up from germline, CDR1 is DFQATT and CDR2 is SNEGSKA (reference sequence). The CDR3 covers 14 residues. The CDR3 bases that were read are TGCAGTGCGGGTGGGACTAGCGGGAGTCCTCCG. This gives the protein CSAGGTSGSPP. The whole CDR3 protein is CSAGGTSGSPPQYF.

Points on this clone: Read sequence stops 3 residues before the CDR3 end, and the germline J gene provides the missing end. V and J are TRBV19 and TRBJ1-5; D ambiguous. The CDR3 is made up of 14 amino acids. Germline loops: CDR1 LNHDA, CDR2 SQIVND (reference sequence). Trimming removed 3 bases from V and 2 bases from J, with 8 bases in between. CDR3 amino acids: CASSISGGNQPQHF. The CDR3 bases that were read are TGTGCCAGTAGTATCTCCGGGGGCAATCAGCCC.

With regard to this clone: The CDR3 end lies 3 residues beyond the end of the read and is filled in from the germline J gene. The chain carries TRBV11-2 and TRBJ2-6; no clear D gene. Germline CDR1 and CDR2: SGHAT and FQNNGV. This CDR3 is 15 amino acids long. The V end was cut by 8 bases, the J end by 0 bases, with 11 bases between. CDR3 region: CASHNLFSGANVLTF. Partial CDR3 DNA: TGTGCCAGCCATAATCTATTCTCTGGGGCCAACGTC.

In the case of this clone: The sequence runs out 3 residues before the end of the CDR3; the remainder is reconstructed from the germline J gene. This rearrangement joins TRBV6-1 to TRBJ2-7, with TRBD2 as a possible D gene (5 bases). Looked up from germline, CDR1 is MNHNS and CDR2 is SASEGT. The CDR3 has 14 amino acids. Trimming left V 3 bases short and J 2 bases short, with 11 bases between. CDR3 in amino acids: CASSEDGLTYEQYF. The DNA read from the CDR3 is TGTGCCAGCAGTGAGGACGGACTGACCTACGAG.

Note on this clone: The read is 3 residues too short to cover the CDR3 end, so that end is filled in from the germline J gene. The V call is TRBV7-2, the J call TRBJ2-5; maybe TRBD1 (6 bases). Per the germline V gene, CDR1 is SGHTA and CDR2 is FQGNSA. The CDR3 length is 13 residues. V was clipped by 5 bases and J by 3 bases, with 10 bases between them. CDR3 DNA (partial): TGTGCCAGCAGCCCCCGGACAGAAGAGACC. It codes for CASSPRTEET. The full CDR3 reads CASSPRTEETQYF.

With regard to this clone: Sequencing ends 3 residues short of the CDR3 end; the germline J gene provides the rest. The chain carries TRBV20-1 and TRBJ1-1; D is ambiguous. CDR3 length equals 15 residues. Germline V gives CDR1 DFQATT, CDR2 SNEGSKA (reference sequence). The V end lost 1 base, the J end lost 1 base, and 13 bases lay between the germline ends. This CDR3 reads CSARGQTGRNTEAFF. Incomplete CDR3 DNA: TGCAGTGCTAGAGGTCAAACGGGGAGGAACACTGAA.

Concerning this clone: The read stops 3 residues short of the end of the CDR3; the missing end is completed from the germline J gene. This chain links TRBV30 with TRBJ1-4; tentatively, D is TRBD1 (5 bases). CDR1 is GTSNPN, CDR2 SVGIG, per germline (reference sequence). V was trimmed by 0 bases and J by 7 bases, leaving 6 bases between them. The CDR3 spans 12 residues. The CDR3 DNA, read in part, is TGTGCCTGGAGTGTAAGGGGTGAAAAA. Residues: CAWSVRGEK. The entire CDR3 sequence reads CAWSVRGEKLFF.

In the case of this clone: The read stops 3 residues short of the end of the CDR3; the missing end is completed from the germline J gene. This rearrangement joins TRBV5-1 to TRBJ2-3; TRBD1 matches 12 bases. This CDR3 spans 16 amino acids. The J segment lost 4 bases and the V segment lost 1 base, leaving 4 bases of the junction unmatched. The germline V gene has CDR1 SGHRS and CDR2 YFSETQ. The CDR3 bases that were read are TGCGCCAGCAGCTTGCTTGGGACAGGGGGCCCAGATACG. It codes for CASSLLGTGGPDT. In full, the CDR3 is CASSLLGTGGPDTQYF.

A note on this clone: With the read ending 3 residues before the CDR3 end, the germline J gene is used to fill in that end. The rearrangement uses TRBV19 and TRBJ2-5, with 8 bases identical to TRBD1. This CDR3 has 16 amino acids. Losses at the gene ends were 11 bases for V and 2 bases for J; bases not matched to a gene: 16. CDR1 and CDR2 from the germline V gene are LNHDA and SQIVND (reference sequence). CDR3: CASGQGADREQETQYF. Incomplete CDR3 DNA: TGTGCCTCCGGACAGGGAGCGGATCGGGAGCAAGAGACC.

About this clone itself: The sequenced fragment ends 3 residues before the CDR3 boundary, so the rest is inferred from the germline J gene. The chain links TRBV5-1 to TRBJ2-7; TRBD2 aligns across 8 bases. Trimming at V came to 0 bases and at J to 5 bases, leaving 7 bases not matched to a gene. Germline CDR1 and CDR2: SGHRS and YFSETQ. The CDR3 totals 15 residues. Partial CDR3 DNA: TGCGCCAGCAGCTTGGAAGCGGGAGATTCCCACGAG. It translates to CASSLEAGDSHE. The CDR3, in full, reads CASSLEAGDSHEQYF. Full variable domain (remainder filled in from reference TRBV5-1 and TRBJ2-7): KAGVTQTPRYLIKTRGQQVTLSCSPISGHRSVSWYQQTPGQGLQFLFEYFSETQRNKGNFPGRFSGRQFSNSRSEMNVSTLELGDSALYLCASSLEAGDSHEQYFGPGTRLTVT.

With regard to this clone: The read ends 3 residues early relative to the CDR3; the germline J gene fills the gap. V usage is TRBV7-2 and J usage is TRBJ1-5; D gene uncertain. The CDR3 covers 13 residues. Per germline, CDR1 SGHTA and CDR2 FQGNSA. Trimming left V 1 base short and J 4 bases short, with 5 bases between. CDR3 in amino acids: CASSLVGNQPQHF. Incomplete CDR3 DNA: TGTGCCAGCAGCTTAGTCGGGAATCAGCCC.

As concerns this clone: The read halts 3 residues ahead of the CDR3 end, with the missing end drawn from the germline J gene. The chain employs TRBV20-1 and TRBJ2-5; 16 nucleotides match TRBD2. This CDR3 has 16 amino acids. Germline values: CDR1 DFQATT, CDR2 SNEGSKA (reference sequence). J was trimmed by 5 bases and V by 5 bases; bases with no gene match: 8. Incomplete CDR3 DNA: TGCAGTGCTTCCCTAGGGACTAGCGGGAGGGCCGAGACC. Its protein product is CSASLGTSGRAET. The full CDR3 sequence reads CSASLGTSGRAETQYF.

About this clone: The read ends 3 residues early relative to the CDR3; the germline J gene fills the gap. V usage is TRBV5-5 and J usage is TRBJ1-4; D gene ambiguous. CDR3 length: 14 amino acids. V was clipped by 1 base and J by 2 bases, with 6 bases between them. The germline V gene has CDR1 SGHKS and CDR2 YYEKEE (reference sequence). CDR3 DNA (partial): TGTGCCAGCAGCTTGTTTCTGACTAATGAAAAA. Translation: CASSLFLTNEK. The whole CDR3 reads CASSLFLTNEKLFF.

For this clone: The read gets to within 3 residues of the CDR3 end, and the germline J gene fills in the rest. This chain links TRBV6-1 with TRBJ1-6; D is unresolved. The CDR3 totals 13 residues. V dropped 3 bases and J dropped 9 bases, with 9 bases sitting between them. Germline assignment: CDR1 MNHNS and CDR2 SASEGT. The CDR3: CASSDEVLSPLHF. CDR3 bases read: TGTGCCAGCAGTGACGAGGTCCTTTCACCC.

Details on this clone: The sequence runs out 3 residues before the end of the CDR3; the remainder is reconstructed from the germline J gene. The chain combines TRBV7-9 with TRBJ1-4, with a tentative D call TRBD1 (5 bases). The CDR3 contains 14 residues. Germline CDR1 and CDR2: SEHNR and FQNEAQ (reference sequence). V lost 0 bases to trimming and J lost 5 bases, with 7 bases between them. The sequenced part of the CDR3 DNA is TGTGCCAGCAGCTTAGCAAGGGGAAATGAAAAA. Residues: CASSLARGNEK. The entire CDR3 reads CASSLARGNEKLFF.

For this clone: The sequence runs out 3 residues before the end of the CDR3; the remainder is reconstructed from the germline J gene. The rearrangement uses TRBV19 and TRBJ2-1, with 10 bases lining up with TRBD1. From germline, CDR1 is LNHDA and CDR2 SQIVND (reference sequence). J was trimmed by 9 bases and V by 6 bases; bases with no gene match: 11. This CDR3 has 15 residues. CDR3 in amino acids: CASRPGTGARGEQFF. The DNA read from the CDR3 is TGTGCCAGTAGACCCGGGACAGGGGCACGGGGTGAG.

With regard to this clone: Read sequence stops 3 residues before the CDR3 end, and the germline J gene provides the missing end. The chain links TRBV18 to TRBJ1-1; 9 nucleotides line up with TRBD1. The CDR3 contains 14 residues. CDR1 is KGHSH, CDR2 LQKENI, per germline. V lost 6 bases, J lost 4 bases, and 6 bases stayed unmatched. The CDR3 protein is CASSRGQGSTEAFF. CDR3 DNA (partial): TGTGCCAGCTCGCGTGGACAGGGGAGCACTGAA.

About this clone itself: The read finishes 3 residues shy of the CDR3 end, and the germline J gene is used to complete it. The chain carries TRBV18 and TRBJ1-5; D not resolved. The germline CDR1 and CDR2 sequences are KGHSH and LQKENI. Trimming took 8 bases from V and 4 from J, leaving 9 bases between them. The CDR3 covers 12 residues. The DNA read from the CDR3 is TGTGCCAGCCGTGCGGATAATCAGCCC. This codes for CASRADNQP. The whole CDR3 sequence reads CASRADNQPQHF.

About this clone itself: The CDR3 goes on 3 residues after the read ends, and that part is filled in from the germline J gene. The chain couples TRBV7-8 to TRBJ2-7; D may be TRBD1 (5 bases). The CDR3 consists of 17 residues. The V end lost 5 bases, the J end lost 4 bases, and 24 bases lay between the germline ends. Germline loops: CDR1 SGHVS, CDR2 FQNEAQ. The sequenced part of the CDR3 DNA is TGTGCCAGCAGCCTAGACTCAGGGCCAAGCCAACCTTACGAG. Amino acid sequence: CASSLDSGPSQPYE. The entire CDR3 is CASSLDSGPSQPYEQYF.

The CDR3 here is CAWNPWDRGFSPLHF. The DNA read from the CDR3 is TGTGCCTGGAACCCTTGGGACAGGGGGTTTTCACCC. The chain recombines TRBV30 with TRBJ1-6, with TRBD1 matching over 11 bases. The DNA ends 3 residues before the CDR3 does, and the rest of the CDR3 is filled in from the germline J gene. Germline values: CDR1 GTSNPN, CDR2 SVGIG (reference sequence). The CDR3 is made up of 15 amino acids. V was pared by 4 bases and J by 9 bases, with 8 bases of the junction left unmatched.

CDR3 sequence reads: CSARDPRQGLTEAFF. The CDR3 DNA, read in part, is TGCAGTGCTAGAGATCCAAGACAGGGGCTCACTGAA. The chain recombines TRBV20-1 with TRBJ1-1, with TRBD1 matching over 8 bases. The sequenced fragment ends 3 residues before the CDR3 boundary, so the rest is inferred from the germline J gene. The CDR3 totals 15 residues. Trimming cost V 0 bases and J 4 bases; bases outside gene matches: 7. Germline-derived CDR1 and CDR2 are DFQATT and SNEGSKA (reference sequence).